This T cell receptor (beta chain) derives from a study of T cells in Graves' hyperthyroidism and ophthalmopathy. Ten or more counts support this clonotype. The source material, RNA transcripts, was used to amplify TCR beta CDR3 regions. The TCR CDR3 was amplified in a first-round RT-PCR using the HTBI primer set. TCRdb reprocessed the multiplex PCR reads via MiXCR and lists one record per CDR3 protein. The sample lists some 560,000 distinct CDR3 sequences; approximately 14% were seen once. CDR1 and CDR2 from the germline V gene are SGDLS and YYNGEE. The CDR3 spans 11 residues. Trimming pared 3 bases from V and 10 bases from J, leaving 10 bases between. Diagnoses used clinical symptoms, serum thyroxine and TRAb, thyroid ultrasound and orbital computed tomography.

This clonotype was sampled from a woman in her 30s with Graves' hyperthyroidism. J is TRBJ1-1 and V is TRBV9; D is possibly TRBD1 (6 bases). Material: blood. The CDR3 nucleotides read TGTGCCAGCAGCGGGGGGCACGGAGCTTTCTTT. Protein product: CASSGGHGAFF.